The 4 T cell receptor beta chains below come from one sample, sequenced in a study of T-cell memory formation after mild COVID-19. TCRdb reprocessed the 5' RACE reads via MiXCR and lists one record per CDR3 protein. The sample has 40,000 to 45,000 distinct CDR3 sequences; approximately 9.7% are singletons. What was sequenced was PBMCs or a T cell subset sorted from them (not recorded which). The receptors stem from an adult woman who had mild COVID-19 (a few samples of this study predate the infection). Cell type and time point are not known.

This sequence joins TRBV19 and TRBJ2-1; TRBD2 might be the D (6 bases). CDR1 is LNHDA and CDR2 is SQIVND in the germline V gene (reference sequence). V was pared by 5 bases and J by 7 bases, with 18 bases between. The CDR3 contains 15 residues. The DNA of the CDR3 is TGTGCCAGTAGTGATAGGGGACTCAAGATGAATGAGCAGTTCTTC. Translation gives CASSDRGLKMNEQFF.

By share of the sample, this clonotype is medium-sized. The V call is TRBV5-1, the J call TRBJ2-3, with D hard to call. The germline V gene encodes CDR1 SGHRS and CDR2 YFSETQ. The CDR3 totals 15 residues. V dropped 3 bases and J dropped 3 bases, with 14 bases sitting between them. Here the CDR3 DNA reads TGCGCCAGCAGCTCACAAGGCCCTAGGACAGATACGCAGTATTTT. This sequence encodes CASSSQGPRTDTQYF.

The chain links TRBV10-3 to TRBJ1-6; TRBD1 matches at 9 bases. Germline V CDR1 and CDR2: ENHRY, SYGVKD. The CDR3 consists of 15 residues. V lost 5 bases, J lost 7 bases, and 6 bases stayed unmatched. CDR3 residues: CAISSGQGKNSPLHF. DNA for the CDR3: TGTGCCATCAGTTCCGGACAGGGGAAGAATTCACCCCTCCACTTT.

This clonotype was counted many times. Written as DNA, the CDR3 is TGCAGTCCCCAGGTGGGACCCCGCTACGAGCAGTACTTC. Translation gives CSPQVGPRYEQYF. J is TRBJ2-7 and V is TRBV20-1; D may match TRBD1 or TRBD2 (5 bases each). CDR3 size: 13 residues. CDR1 is DFQATT and CDR2 is SNEGSKA in the germline V gene (reference sequence). Trimming cost V 8 bases and J 3 bases, with 17 bases left between them.